Following are 8 T cell receptor beta chains from one sample sequenced in a study of kidney transplant recipient with SARS-CoV-2 infection. MiXCR, run by TCRdb on the reads, gives a single entry per CDR3 protein. The data contain under 250,000 distinct CDR3 sequences, under 30% of them singletons. The sample in question was a blood sample, obtained at baseline and around day 110 from a kidney transplant recipient. The receptors derive from a male patient in his 30s who had COVID-19 and was a kidney transplant recipient. Some T cells may be supplied by the graft donor.

This clonotype was detected only once. Just one base apart from a much larger clone, this may be a read error. The chain couples TRBV6-5 to TRBJ2-5, with TRBD2 matching over 14 bases. TRBJ2-7 explains the end of the DNA better; the J call may be wrong. The CDR3 is 18 residues long. CDR1 is MNHEY, CDR2 SVGAGI, per germline. CDR3 region: CASGRKPPGLAGAAEQYF. The CDR3 coding sequence is TGTGCCAGCGGCCGTAAACCCCCGGGACTAGCGGGAGCTGCCGAGCAGTACTTC.

Comment on this clonotype: This may arise from a read error, as a much more abundant clone is one base away. The gene calls are TRBV7-7 and TRBJ1-2; D is unclear. CDR3 size: 17 residues. Germline CDR1 and CDR2: SSHAT and FNYEAQ (reference sequence). Trimming stripped 4 bases from V and 4 bases from J, with 22 bases between. The CDR3 protein is CASSCPGKCRKAYGYTF. DNA for the CDR3: TGTGCCAGCAGCTGTCCAGGTAAGTGCCGAAAGGCCTATGGCTACACCTTC.

Concerning this clonotype: This may stem from a read error, because a much larger clone lies one nucleotide away. The rearrangement joins TRBV12-3 or TRBV12-4 to TRBJ2-7, with D perhaps TRBD2 (5 bases). The CDR3 sequence is 14 residues long. Trimming shortened V by 7 bases and J by 2 bases, and 15 bases separated the two germline ends. Here the CDR3 DNA reads TGTGCCAGCAATTTGAGCGGAAAAACCTACGAGCAGTACTTC. It encodes CASNLSGKTYEQYF.

The sample holds many counts of this clonotype. The genes are TRBV6-5 and TRBJ1-1, with D tentatively TRBD1 (5 bases). The V and J ends lost 6 bases and 8 bases respectively, with 16 bases between them. Germline-derived CDR1 and CDR2 are MNHEY and SVGAGI. This CDR3 comprises 13 residues. This chain's CDR3 is CASSYGAAQEAFF. As DNA, the CDR3 is TGTGCCAGCAGCTACGGGGCAGCTCAGGAAGCTTTCTTT.

For this clonotype: Germline and junction disagree at one end, which may indicate a read error. V and J are TRBV11-1 and TRBJ2-2; perhaps TRBD2 as D (6 bases). The CDR3 covers 17 residues. In germline, CDR1 is SGHAT, CDR2 FQDESV (reference sequence). The CDR3, as DNA: TGTGCCAGCAGCTCGATGTTGTGGACTAAGAACACCGGGGAGCCGTTTTTT. Amino acids: CASSSMLWTKNTGEPFF. The full variable domain, with the rest looked up from reference TRBV11-1 and TRBJ2-2, is EAEVAQSPRYKITEKSQAVAFWCDPISGHATLYWYRQILGQGPELLVQFQDESVVDDSQLPKDRFSAERLKGVDSTLKIQPAELGDSAMYLCASSSMLWTKNTGEPFFGEGSRLTVL.

In regard to this clonotype: This may come from a read error, since a much larger clone is one base off. J is TRBJ2-7 and V is TRBV20-1, with unresolved D. The V end was cut by 0 bases, the J end by 6 bases, with 18 bases between. This CDR3 has 15 residues. Germline-derived CDR1 and CDR2 are DFQATT and SNEGSKA (reference sequence). CDR3 sequence: CSARDGLKRTVEQYF. The CDR3 DNA sequence: TGCAGTGCTAGAGATGGGTTGAAGAGGACGGTCGAGCAGTACTTC.

On this clonotype itself: It may be a read error: a sequence one base away is much more abundant. CDR3 in amino acids: CASSLFAGGDADTQYF. For the CDR3, the DNA is TGTGCCAGCAGTTTATTTGCGGGAGGGGACGCAGATACGCAGTATTTT. The chain combines TRBV28 with TRBJ2-3, with 9 bases fitting TRBD2. The trim removed 1 base at V and 4 bases at J, leaving 6 bases unmatched. The CDR3 is 16 residues long. The germline CDR1 and CDR2 sequences are MDHEN and SYDVKM.

This clonotype was recorded many times. The J gene is TRBJ2-7, the V gene TRBV7-3; 7 bases are shared with TRBD2. CDR1 and CDR2 from the germline V gene are SGHTA and FQGTGA. J lost 6 bases, V lost 5 bases, and 7 bases had no gene match. The CDR3 extends over 13 amino acids. CDR3 in DNA: TGTGCCAGCAGCCGGGAGGTTCACGGCGAGCAGTACTTC. Residues: CASSREVHGEQYF. The whole variable domain, remainder taken from reference TRBV7-3 and TRBJ2-7, is GAGVSQTPSNKVTEKGKYVELRCDPISGHTALYWYRQSLGQGPEFLIYFQGTGAADDSGLPNDRFFAVRPEGSVSTLKIQRTERGDSAVYLCASSREVHGEQYFGPGTRLTVT.